This T cell receptor beta chain was captured by sequencing in a study of radiotherapy plus CTLA-4 blockade in lung cancer. Findings and caveats of the study: The study found tumor-derived TCR clones expanded in blood after radiotherapy plus ipilimumab. Response was reportedly best predicted by early blood T cell clone dynamics, with interferon-beta.

Details on this clone: The antigen is unknown.

Patients with chemo-refractory metastatic non-small-cell lung cancer received focal radiation plus CTLA-4 blockade with ipilimumab. V lost 6 bases to trimming and J lost 1 base, with 12 bases between them. The CDR3 runs to 14 residues. CDR1 is MNHNS and CDR2 is SASEGT in the germline V gene. Generated by immunoSEQ multiplex PCR, the TCRdb table keeps only in-frame clones and is missing some. This sample yields over 85,000 clones, of which around 90% are seen a single time; 4% to 6% belongs to the top ten. The chain is built from TRBV6-1 and TRBJ1-1, with a tentative D call TRBD1 (6 bases). Material: peripheral blood, obtained from a patient treated with radiotherapy plus ipilimumab. The TCR sequence derives from a human donor with non-small cell lung cancer that progressed on radiotherapy plus ipilimumab. DNA for the CDR3: TGTGCCAGCAGGGTGGGACACTGGAACACTGAAGCTTTCTTT. Translated: CASRVGHWNTEAFF.